The TCR beta chain under discussion was sequenced for a study of blood T cell repertoires in COVID-19. At the level of the study: Italy, Spain and the United States were the sources of the convalescent and acute COVID-19 samples. The cDNA or gDNA used as material had been derived from T cells, B-cell-depleted T cells, or PBMCs.

In this sample, this clone turned up a few times. The CDR3 has 13 amino acids. Per the study methods: Researchers report that nucleated cell counts were estimated from reference gene primer amplification. Generated by immunoSEQ multiplex PCR, the TCRdb table keeps only in-frame clones and is missing some. The V and J calls and clone size come from that table; D and trimming were worked out from the DNA. Among under 200,000 clones listed, roughly 75% were seen once. The J gene is TRBJ1-1, the V gene TRBV21-1. TRBV21-1 has pseudogene status. The source material was peripheral blood. The TCR comes from a man aged 65 to 85 with active or convalescent COVID-19. CDR3 DNA sequence: TGTGCCAGCAGCAAAGAGCGCGGCGGGGGGGCTTTCTTT. Translation gives CASSKERGGGAFF.